This entry features one TCR beta chain sequence. Its antigen is not known. Assay used: immunoSEQ multiplex PCR; TCRdb lists only in-frame clones, some missing. In the table there are roughly 67,000 clones, roughly 90% of which are singletons. This specimen belongs to a study of T cell responses to AZD1222 COVID-19 vaccine. Whole-study findings and limits: Clonal diversity was possibly underestimated, and the donors were mostly white British, with more females.

Germline trimming cut 0 bases from V and 6 bases from J; bases unmatched to any gene: 2. There are 14 residues in the CDR3. Germline V CDR1 and CDR2: LGHNA, YSLEER. This specimen consisted of peripheral blood, obtained on day 0 of AZD1222 vaccination. V and J are TRBV4-3 and TRBJ1-5; TRBD1 agrees at 7 bases. This receptor was identified in an adult in good health. The CDR3 DNA reads TGCGCCAGCAGCCAAGACAGGGGGTCTCAGCCCCAGCATTTT. This codes for CASSQDRGSQPQHF.